The present T cell receptor beta chain was sequenced within a study of regulatory T cells in long-lasting Graves disease (dated by TCRdb to the early 2020s). The study in broad terms: Newly diagnosed Graves' disease patients had taken antithyroid drugs for less than 3 months. TCR sequencing covered 13 persistent and roughly 20 newly diagnosed Graves' disease patients, around 35 samples in total. The study was conducted in China and was registered as a clinical trial. Patients with persistent Graves' disease were compared with patients with newly diagnosed Graves' disease using TCR sequencing and RNA sequencing of peripheral blood. Summary of the overall study and its limitations: Compared with newly diagnosed patients, persistent Graves' disease patients had lower TCR Shannon entropy and fewer highly expanded clones, which suggests clonal expansion. More public clonotypes were shared among persistent patients (under 3,000) than among newly diagnosed patients (roughly 960). Sequencing and analysis were restricted to the TCR beta chain. Persistent disease showed preferential use of TRBV28, TRBJ1-2 and TRBJ2-5, whereas newly diagnosed disease favored TRBV20-1 and TRBJ2-1. Because the primary lesion, thyroid tissue, could not be accessed, the study looked at peripheral blood alone. The authors noted that the small sample size was a limitation that may lower accuracy.

The sample's time point label, decoded: newly diagnosed GD, antithyroid drugs for less than 3 months. For both TCR sequencing and RNA sequencing, RNA was extracted from PBMCs using TRIzol. The diagnosis of Graves' disease was made according to American Thyroid Association guidelines. Patients for the study were recruited at an endocrinology department in Xi'an, China. Each patient gave 7.5 to 10 milliliters of peripheral blood, collected in an EDTA anticoagulant tube. Ficoll Paque Plus density gradient separation was used to isolate PBMCs, and no further T cell sorting was performed. An Agilent 2100 Bioanalyzer and agarose gel were used to check RNA quality, and a NanoDrop 2000 was used to measure RNA concentration. From its cysteine to its phenylalanine, the CDR3 spans 14 amino acids. Solely the CDR3 DNA is kept, with 42 bases framed from the first base. Unmatched junction bases come to 11, with V trimmed by 2 bases and J by 10 bases. Taken from the germline V gene (reference sequence), the CDR1 and CDR2 loops are DFQATT and SNEGSKA.

Turning to this clonotype: The antigen it recognizes is unknown. Only one base separates this from a far larger clonotype, so it likely reflects a read error.

The method was multiplex PCR. The instrument was an Illumina HiSeq 4000. To build TCR beta libraries, CDR3 regions were amplified by Arm-PCR using iRepertoire HTBI primers. PCR products were gel purified before sequencing. Per the authors' processing: Across samples, 55 to 80 TRBV and 13 to 15 TRBJ segments were identified and used for gene usage analysis of CDR3 amino acid clonotypes. COPE and FqMerger were used to merge the filtered high-quality paired reads into contigs. Contigs were aligned with BLAST to IMGT TRBV, TRBD and TRBJ reference genes, and CDR3 was defined per IMGT. Highly expanded clones were defined as clonotypes with a frequency above 0.1%. Repertoire diversity was measured by Shannon entropy, and V-J evenness by the Gini coefficient. A clonotype found in more than one individual was treated as public. TCRdb applied fastp at Q25 and MiXCR to the public reads, then kept only in-frame beta chains. Every entry covers one CDR3 protein and lists the most common genes and DNA from its rows. The V and J calls, along with clone size, are taken from TCRdb and not from the paper's own processing. The sample data list around 420,000 distinct CDR3 sequences, and roughly 16% of these were observed just once. Jointly, the top ten make up 22% of the sample.

The source material was peripheral blood mononuclear cells (PBMCs), sampled at new diagnosis, from a patient treated with antithyroid drugs. The receptor chain draws on TRBV20-1 and TRBJ2-1, and TRBD2 matches 7 of the central bases. The clonotype originates from a female donor with Graves disease. CDR3 reads: CSARFSAGAGEQFF. The nucleotide sequence is TGCAGTGCTAGATTTTCGGCGGGAGCGGGCGAGCAGTTCTTC.